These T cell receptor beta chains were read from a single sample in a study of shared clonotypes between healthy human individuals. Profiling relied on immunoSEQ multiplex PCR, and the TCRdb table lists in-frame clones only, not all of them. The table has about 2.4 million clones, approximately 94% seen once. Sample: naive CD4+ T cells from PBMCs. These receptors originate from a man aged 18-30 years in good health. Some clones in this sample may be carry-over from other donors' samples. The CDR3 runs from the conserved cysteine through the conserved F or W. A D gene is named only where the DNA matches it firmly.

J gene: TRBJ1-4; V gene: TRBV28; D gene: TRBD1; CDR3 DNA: TGTGCCAGCAGCCTCTCGACAGGGCTTAGGGAAAAACTGTTTTTT; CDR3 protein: CASSLSTGLREKLFF
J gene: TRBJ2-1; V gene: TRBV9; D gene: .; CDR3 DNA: TGTGCCAGCAGCGTATCAGACAGGCATGAGCAGTTCTTC; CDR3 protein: CASSVSDRHEQFF
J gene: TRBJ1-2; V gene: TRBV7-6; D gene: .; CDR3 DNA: TGTGCCAGCAGCCCGACAGCTATGATGACCGTCTATGGCTACACCTTC; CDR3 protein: CASSPTAMMTVYGYTF
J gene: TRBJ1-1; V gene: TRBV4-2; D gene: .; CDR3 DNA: TGTGCCAGCAGCTTACCGGAGAAAGCGTACACTGAAGCTTTCTTT; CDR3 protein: CASSLPEKAYTEAFF
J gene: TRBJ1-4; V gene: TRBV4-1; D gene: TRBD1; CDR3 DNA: TGCGCCAGCAGAGGGACAGGGGTGGAAAAACTGTTTTTT; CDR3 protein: CASRGTGVEKLFF
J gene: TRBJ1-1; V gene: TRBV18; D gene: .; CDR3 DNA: TGTGCCAGCTCAGGGCGGGGGGCTAACACTGAAGCTTTCTTT; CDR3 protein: CASSGRGANTEAFF
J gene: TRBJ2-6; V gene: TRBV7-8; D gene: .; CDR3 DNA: TGTGCCAGCAGCTTCATTGTCCACTCTGGGGCCAACGTCCTGACTTTC; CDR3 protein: CASSFIVHSGANVLTF
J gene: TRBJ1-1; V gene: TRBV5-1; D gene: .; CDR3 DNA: TGCGCCAGCAGCTCTGGCAGGGGTAGTATGAACACTGAAGCTTTCTTT; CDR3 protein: CASSSGRGSMNTEAFF
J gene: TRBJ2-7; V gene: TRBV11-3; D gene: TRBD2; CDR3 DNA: TGTGCCAGCAGCCCCTCCGGTGCTAGCGGCTCCTACGAGCAGTACTTC; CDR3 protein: CASSPSGASGSYEQYF
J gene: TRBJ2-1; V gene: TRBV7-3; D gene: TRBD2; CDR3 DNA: TGTGCCAGCAGCTCTAGCGGGCGTTACAATGAGCAGTTCTTC; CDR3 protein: CASSSSGRYNEQFF
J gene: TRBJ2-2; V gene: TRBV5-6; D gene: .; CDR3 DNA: TGTGCCAGCAGCTTGAGACTCTACTACACCGGGGAGCTGTTTTTT; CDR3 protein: CASSLRLYYTGELFF
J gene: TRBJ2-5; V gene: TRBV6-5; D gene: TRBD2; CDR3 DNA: TGTGCCAGCAGTTACTTAGGGATAGCGGGAGAAGAGACCCAGTACTTC; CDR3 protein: CASSYLGIAGEETQYF